Listed here are 25 T cell receptor beta chains from one sample, sequenced in a study of early stage breast cancer tumors. Method: immunoSEQ multiplex PCR; TCRdb's copy keeps in-frame clones and lacks some. In the table there are about 30,000 clones, 65% to 75% of which are singletons. The material sequenced was blood. The receptors here all came from a person between 45 and 65 years old with breast cancer.

This clone was counted a single time. As DNA, the CDR3 is TGTGCCAGCAGTCACCAGGGTGAAGATGGCTACACCTTC. Amino acids: CASSHQGEDGYTF. V and J are TRBV6-1 and TRBJ1-2; D is possibly TRBD1 (5 bases). In germline, CDR1 is MNHNS, CDR2 SASEGT. This CDR3 is built from 13 residues. Trimming took off 5 bases at V and 6 bases at J, with 13 bases between the two ends.

The rearrangement uses TRBV5-5 and TRBJ1-1; D may be TRBD1 (6 bases). This CDR3 has 13 amino acids. Germline lookup yields CDR1 SGHKS and CDR2 YYEKEE (reference sequence). The germline V and J ends were trimmed by 2 bases and 6 bases, with 11 bases remaining between them. CDR3 in amino acids: CASSLQGYAEAFF. The CDR3 coding sequence is TGTGCCAGCAGCTTACAGGGTTACGCTGAAGCTTTCTTT.

The chain employs TRBV4-3 and TRBJ2-7; tentatively, D is TRBD1 (5 bases). Trimming took 4 bases from V and 5 from J, leaving 18 bases between them. The CDR3 is made up of 15 amino acids. Looked up from germline, CDR1 is LGHNA and CDR2 is YSLEER. The CDR3 coding sequence is TGCGCCAGCAGCCGACTCTTTCAGGGTAGCAACGAGCAGTACTTC. Its protein is CASSRLFQGSNEQYF.

This clone was observed a few times. The chain uses TRBV18 and TRBJ2-3; D possibly uses TRBD1 or TRBD2 (5 bases each). Between the trimmed V and J ends, which lost 1 base and 14 bases, there was a span of 16 bases. This CDR3 region has 13 residues. From germline, CDR1 is KGHSH and CDR2 LQKENI. As DNA, the CDR3 is TGTGCCAGCTCACCACTGCAGGGAGAAAAGGGGTATTTT. Amino acid sequence: CASSPLQGEKGYF.

V usage is TRBV25-1 and J usage is TRBJ2-7; 7 positions match TRBD1. J was trimmed by 2 bases and V by 5 bases; bases with no gene match: 9. CDR3 size: 15 residues. Germline CDR1 and CDR2: MGHDK and SYGVNS. CDR3 DNA: TGTGCCAGCAGTCCTAAGGGGGACAGTGCCTACGAGCAGTACTTC. Its translation is CASSPKGDSAYEQYF.

J is TRBJ2-5 and V is TRBV12-5; 7 nucleotides agree with TRBD1. V was pared by 5 bases and J by 4 bases, with 13 bases of the junction left unmatched. Per germline, CDR1 LGHNT and CDR2 FRNRAP. CDR3 length: 16 amino acids. CDR3 loop: CASGLTGDLYRETQYF. The CDR3 region has the DNA TGTGCTAGTGGTCTCACAGGGGATTTGTATCGAGAGACCCAGTACTTC.

The genes are TRBV9 and TRBJ1-1; perhaps TRBD1 as D (5 bases). In germline, CDR1 is SGDLS, CDR2 YYNGEE. This CDR3 has 14 amino acids. Trimming left V 4 bases short and J 5 bases short, with 15 bases between. The CDR3 region has the DNA TGTGCCAGCAGCAGGGACCCACTGGGAACTGAAGCTTTCTTT. Its protein is CASSRDPLGTEAFF. The full variable domain, with the rest looked up from reference TRBV9 and TRBJ1-1, is DSGVTQTPKHLITATGQRVTLRCSPRSGDLSVYWYQQSLDQGLQFLIQYYNGEERAKGNILERFSAQQFPDLHSELNLSSLELGDSALYFCASSRDPLGTEAFFGQGTRLTVV.

The rearrangement joins TRBV5-1 to TRBJ2-5; 9 bases fit TRBD2. The V gene end was trimmed by 4 bases and the J gene end by 1 base; junction bases not matched to a gene: 17. Germline CDR1 is SGHRS and CDR2 is YFSETQ. There are 19 residues in the CDR3. This CDR3 reads CASSPGLLAGLGGQETQYF. The CDR3 region has the DNA TGCGCCAGCAGCCCCGGTCTACTAGCGGGCTTAGGGGGCCAAGAGACCCAGTACTTC.

The gene calls are TRBV4-2 and TRBJ1-4; D not certain. The CDR3 has 15 amino acids. Germline assignment: CDR1 LGHNA and CDR2 YNFKEQ. Trimming shortened V by 3 bases and J by 0 bases, and 8 bases separated the two germline ends. For the CDR3, the DNA is TGTGCCAGCAGCCAGGAGGGTTCAACTAATGAAAAACTGTTTTTT. Amino acid sequence: CASSQEGSTNEKLFF.

The chain joins TRBV19 to TRBJ2-3; possibly TRBD1 for D (6 bases). This CDR3 contains 12 residues. The V and J ends lost 7 bases and 2 bases respectively, with 7 bases between them. Germline CDR1 LNHDA, CDR2 SQIVND (reference sequence). In DNA form, the CDR3 reads TGTGCCAGTAACAGGGACACAGATACGCAGTATTTT. Its protein product is CASNRDTDTQYF.

V and J are TRBV2 and TRBJ2-6; D not resolved. This CDR3 contains 15 residues. Deletions cut 3 bases from V and 12 bases from J, with 18 bases between. CDR1 is SNHLY, CDR2 FYNNEI, per germline. DNA of the CDR3: TGTGCCAGCAGTGAGGGCGGAACTCGAGCGACCGTCCTGACTTTC. This codes for CASSEGGTRATVLTF.

The DNA of the CDR3 is TGTGCCAGCAGCTCTAGTGGGGAGTTCAATGAGCAGTTCTTC. Amino acid sequence: CASSSSGEFNEQFF. This rearrangement joins TRBV11-2 to TRBJ2-1, with a possible D match to TRBD2 (5 bases). V was trimmed by 4 bases and J by 6 bases, leaving 13 bases between them. Germline V gene lookup returns CDR1 SGHAT and CDR2 FQNNGV. The CDR3 contains 14 residues.

The V gene is TRBV10-3, the J gene TRBJ1-2, with TRBD1 as a possible D gene (5 bases). The CDR3 is 14 amino acids. CDR1 ENHRY and CDR2 SYGVKD come from the germline V gene. With 8 bases removed from V and 8 bases from J, the gap between germline ends came to 21 bases. In DNA, the CDR3 is TGTGCCATCTGGGGAGGAAGCGGAGGGGTAGGCTACACCTTC. Amino acid sequence: CAIWGGSGGVGYTF.

This chain uses TRBV29-1 with TRBJ2-7; perhaps D is TRBD1 or TRBD2 (5 bases each). From germline, CDR1 is SQVTM and CDR2 ANQGSEA. The V and J ends lost 3 bases and 0 bases respectively, with 12 bases between them. The CDR3 is 14 residues long. CDR3 bases: TGCAGCGTTGACAGAGGGGAAGGCTCCTACGAGCAGTACTTC. This translates into CSVDRGEGSYEQYF.

The V gene is TRBV11-2, the J gene TRBJ1-1; D is unresolved. The germline gives CDR1 SGHAT, CDR2 FQNNGV. The CDR3 is made up of 14 amino acids. V lost 5 bases to trimming and J lost 1 base, with 11 bases between them. The CDR3: CASSPPWQNTEAFF. DNA for the CDR3: TGTGCCAGCAGCCCGCCGTGGCAGAACACTGAAGCTTTCTTT.

The gene calls are TRBV4-2 and TRBJ1-3; no reliable D call. CDR3 length equals 16 residues. Trimming removed 0 bases at V and 0 bases at J, with 9 bases between. Germline V gives CDR1 LGHNA, CDR2 YNFKEQ. The CDR3 DNA reads as TGTGCCAGCAGCCAAGAAGGCAGTTTCTCTGGAAACACCATATATTTT. It is translated as CASSQEGSFSGNTIYF.

The chain links TRBV6-1 to TRBJ2-7; 10 bases line up with TRBD1. Germline V gene lookup returns CDR1 MNHNS and CDR2 SASEGT. This CDR3 is 15 amino acids long. J gave up 7 bases and V 6 bases, and 12 bases lay outside the gene matches. The CDR3 sequence: CASSRRDRGLWEQYF. For the CDR3, the DNA is TGTGCCAGCAGCCGCCGGGACAGGGGACTTTGGGAGCAGTACTTC.

The chain joins TRBV2 to TRBJ2-7; D is uncertain. Looked up from germline, CDR1 is SNHLY and CDR2 is FYNNEI. V gave up 6 bases and J gave up 0 bases, with 6 bases separating them. The CDR3 has 12 amino acids. The CDR3 sequence: CASRGTSYEQYF. The CDR3 region has the DNA TGTGCCAGCAGAGGCACCTCCTACGAGCAGTACTTC.

The genes are TRBV6-4 and TRBJ2-3, with D uncertain. Looked up from germline, CDR1 is MRHNA and CDR2 is SNTAGT. V was trimmed by 4 bases and J by 1 base, leaving 6 bases between them. The CDR3 spans 13 residues. The CDR3 bases are TGTGCCAGCAGTGTGACTGGCACAGATACGCAGTATTTT. Its protein product is CASSVTGTDTQYF.

The V call is TRBV27, the J call TRBJ2-5; tentatively, D is TRBD2 (6 bases). The V gene's germline CDR1 is MNHEY and CDR2 SMNVEV (reference sequence). Trimming removed 6 bases from V and 5 bases from J, with 16 bases in between. The CDR3 length is 14 residues. CDR3 DNA sequence: TGTGCCAGCAGCCGCCCCGGACTAACGGAGACCCAGTACTTC. It codes for CASSRPGLTETQYF.

This clone occurred a few times. The rearrangement links TRBV4-2 to TRBJ2-7; D is possibly TRBD1 (6 bases). V was shortened by 1 base and J by 2 bases, with 9 bases between the two germline ends. Germline V CDR1 and CDR2: LGHNA, YNFKEQ. The CDR3 length is 14 residues. The CDR3 DNA reads as TGTGCCAGCAGCCAAGCGACAGGAACCTACGAGCAGTACTTC. Protein: CASSQATGTYEQYF.

This chain uses TRBV7-9 with TRBJ2-1, with TRBD2 matching over 7 bases. Per the germline V gene, CDR1 is SEHNR and CDR2 is FQNEAQ (reference sequence). This CDR3 is built from 17 residues. V gave up 2 bases and J gave up 6 bases; unmatched junction bases: 13. CDR3 DNA sequence: TGTGCCAGCAGCTTATCCGGGACCCTCGGCGGGAGCAATGAGCAGTTCTTC. Protein sequence: CASSLSGTLGGSNEQFF.

The chain links TRBV6-5 to TRBJ1-1; a possible D gene is TRBD1 (5 bases). Germline V gene data show CDR1 as MNHEY and CDR2 as SVGAGI. There are 13 residues in the CDR3. Trimming removed 2 bases at V and 6 bases at J, with 10 bases between. The CDR3 bases are TGTGCCAGCAGTTACGTAGGGACGCCTGAAGCTTTCTTT. Protein sequence: CASSYVGTPEAFF.

The chain employs TRBV5-1 and TRBJ1-1; perhaps TRBD1 as D (5 bases). The CDR3 is made up of 13 amino acids. Germline loops: CDR1 SGHRS, CDR2 YFSETQ. Trimming shortened V by 1 base and J by 5 bases, and 9 bases separated the two germline ends. CDR3 in DNA: TGCGCCAGCAGCTTGTCGCAGGGAACTGAAGCTTTCTTT. It specifies CASSLSQGTEAFF.

This clone is medium-sized. V is TRBV14 and J is TRBJ1-3; D call uncertain. Trimming shortened V by 2 bases and J by 11 bases, and 13 bases separated the two germline ends. CDR1 is SGHDN, CDR2 FVKESK, per germline. This CDR3 region has 13 residues. For the CDR3, the DNA is TGTGCCAGCAGCCAATTACTAGTGTCATCCATATATTTT. Its protein is CASSQLLVSSIYF.